This paragraph covers one T cell receptor (beta chain) sequence. Its antigen is as yet unknown. The data belong to a study of T-cell reconstitution after alpha-beta-depleted transplantation in children. Findings and caveats of the study: At day 60, the high TCRbeta diversity found in some patients originated from recipient T cells and thymic progenitors that had survived. Reportedly, alpha-beta T cells present about two months post-transplant originated from several hundred expanded clones of graft origin.

V lost 0 bases to trimming and J lost 6 bases, with 14 bases between them. The germline gives CDR1 SGHTA, CDR2 FQGNSA. The CDR3 runs to 15 residues. Construction of the TCRbeta library involved unique molecular identifiers. From the PCR reads, TCRdb called clonotypes with MiXCR, one entry per CDR3 protein. The sample shows about 600,000 distinct CDR3 sequences, under 15% of them seen only once. Sequenced here: PBMCs, mostly from graft donor cells, sampled 360 days after TCRalphabeta/CD19-depleted stem cell transplant. The genes are TRBV7-2 and TRBJ2-5; D may be TRBD2 (6 bases). This TCR came from a male patient younger than 18 who had a stem cell transplant for acute myeloid leukemia, so the T cells may come from the graft donor. The chain's CDR3 is CASSLAVGLDKTQYF. Written as DNA, the CDR3 is TGTGCCAGCAGCTTAGCCGTGGGACTCGACAAGACCCAGTACTTC.